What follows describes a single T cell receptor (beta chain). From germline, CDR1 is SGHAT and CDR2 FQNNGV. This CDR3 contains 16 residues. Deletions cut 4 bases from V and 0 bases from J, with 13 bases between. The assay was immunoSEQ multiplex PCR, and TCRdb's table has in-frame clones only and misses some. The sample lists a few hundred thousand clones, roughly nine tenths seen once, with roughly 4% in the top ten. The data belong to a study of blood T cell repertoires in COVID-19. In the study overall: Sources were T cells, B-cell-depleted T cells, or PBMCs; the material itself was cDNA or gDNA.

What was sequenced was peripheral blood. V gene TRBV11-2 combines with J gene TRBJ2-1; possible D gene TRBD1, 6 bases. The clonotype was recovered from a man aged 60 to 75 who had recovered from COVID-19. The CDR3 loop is CASSSGRTVSYNEQFF. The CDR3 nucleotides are TGTGCCAGCAGCTCAGGTCGGACAGTCTCCTACAATGAGCAGTTCTTC.